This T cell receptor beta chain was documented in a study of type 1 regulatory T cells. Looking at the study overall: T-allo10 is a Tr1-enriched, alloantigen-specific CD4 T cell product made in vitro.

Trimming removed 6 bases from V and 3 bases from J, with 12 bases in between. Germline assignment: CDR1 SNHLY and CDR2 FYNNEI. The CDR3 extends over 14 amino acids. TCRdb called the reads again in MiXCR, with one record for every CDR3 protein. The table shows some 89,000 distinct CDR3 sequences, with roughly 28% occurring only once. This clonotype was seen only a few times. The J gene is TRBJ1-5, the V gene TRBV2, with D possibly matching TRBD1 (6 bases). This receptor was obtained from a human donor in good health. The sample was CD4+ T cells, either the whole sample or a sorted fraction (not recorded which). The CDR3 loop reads CASSADSSNQPQHF. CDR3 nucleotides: TGTGCCAGCAGCGCGGACAGCTCCAATCAGCCCCAGCATTTT.